Below are 9 T cell receptor beta chains sequenced from a single sample in a study of neurological immune-mediated disorders. TCRdb processed the 5' RACE reads anew with MiXCR; each CDR3 protein has one entry. The sample carries tens of thousands of distinct CDR3 sequences, around 4.8% recorded once. Sequencing was carried out using PBMCs. The origin of the receptors is a woman in her fifties or sixties with multiple sclerosis.

This clonotype came up many times. The chain has TRBV10-1 and TRBJ1-1, with TRBD1 as a possible D gene (5 bases). Between the trimmed V and J ends, which lost 5 bases and 7 bases, there was a span of 14 bases. Germline V gene data show CDR1 as WNHNN and CDR2 as SYGVQD (reference sequence). The CDR3 consists of 13 residues. The CDR3 sequence: CASSSQGGGEAFF. CDR3 nucleotide sequence: TGCGCCAGCAGTAGCCAGGGAGGAGGTGAAGCTTTCTTT.

This clonotype was recorded many times. The V call is TRBV7-8, the J call TRBJ1-5; no clear D. Germline assignment: CDR1 SGHVS and CDR2 FQNEAQ. Trimming cost V 1 base and J 4 bases, with 14 bases left between them. The CDR3 has 16 amino acids. CDR3 loop: CASSLDPPTTNQPQHF. CDR3 sequence (DNA): TGTGCCAGCAGCTTAGACCCACCGACTACTAATCAGCCCCAGCATTTT.

Concerning this clonotype itself: It may be a read error: a sequence one base away is much more abundant. The CDR3 DNA is TGTGCCAGCAGCGAAAGGGAGGGTGGCTACACCTTC. Protein product: CASSEREGGYTF. This chain joins TRBV3-1 and TRBJ1-2; D is unresolved. The CDR3 extends over 12 amino acids. The germline gives CDR1 LGHDT, CDR2 YNNKEL (reference sequence). V lost 5 bases to trimming and J lost 7 bases, with 11 bases between them.

In this sample, this clonotype turned up many times. CDR3 nucleotide sequence: TGCGCCAGCAGCCGCGAAGGACAGCTTAACTATGGCTACACCTTC. Protein sequence: CASSREGQLNYGYTF. The chain joins TRBV4-1 to TRBJ1-2; perhaps TRBD1 as D (6 bases). CDR3 length: 15 amino acids. Germline V gene sequence: CDR1 MGHRA, CDR2 YSYEKL. V gave up 4 bases and J gave up 1 base, with 13 bases separating them.

Turning to this clonotype: This may arise from a read error, as a much more abundant clone is one base away. The chain joins TRBV7-9 to TRBJ1-1; D gene unclear. V lost 6 bases to trimming and J lost 1 base, with 6 bases between them. From germline, CDR1 is SEHNR and CDR2 FQNEAQ (reference sequence). The CDR3 is 12 amino acids. The CDR3 sequence is CASSKGNTEAFF. For the CDR3, the DNA is TGTGCCAGCAGTAAGGGGAACACTGAAGCTTTCTTT.

This clonotype was observed a handful of times. The genes are TRBV5-1 and TRBJ2-2; D unresolved. The V gene's germline CDR1 is SGHRS and CDR2 YFSETQ. Trimming removed 1 base from V and 5 bases from J, with 15 bases in between. The CDR3 loop spans 16 amino acids. DNA for the CDR3: TGCGCCAGCAGCTTGTTCATTCTCGGAGCAACCGGGGAGCTGTTTTTT. This translates into CASSLFILGATGELFF.

This clonotype was seen repeatedly, ten times or more. This chain connects TRBV12-3 or TRBV12-4 to TRBJ1-2, with a weak D call TRBD1 (6 bases). The CDR3 consists of 16 residues. V was pared by 4 bases and J by 3 bases, with 18 bases between. Here the CDR3 DNA reads TGTGCCAGCAGTTCGAGTGGGGGCGCTAGCTACTATGGCTACACCTTC. Its translation: CASSSSGGASYYGYTF.

The chain links TRBV29-1 to TRBJ2-5, with D possibly matching TRBD1 (6 bases). The germline V and J ends were trimmed by 2 bases and 9 bases, with 22 bases remaining between them. This CDR3 is 15 amino acids long. Germline V CDR1 and CDR2: SQVTM, ANQGSEA. CDR3 region: CSVELIDRTGTAQYF. Here the CDR3 DNA reads TGCAGCGTTGAACTCATCGACAGGACTGGGACGGCCCAGTACTTC. The full variable domain, its missing parts supplied by reference TRBV29-1 and TRBJ2-5, is SAVISQKPSRDICQRGTSLTIQCQVDSQVTMMFWYRQQPGQSLTLIATANQGSEATYESGFVIDKFPISRPNLTFSTLTVSNMSPEDSSIYLCSVELIDRTGTAQYFGPGTRLLVL.

This clonotype was seen many times. The V gene is TRBV12-3 or TRBV12-4, the J gene TRBJ2-2; TRBD1 is a possible D gene (6 bases). The V end lost 2 bases, the J end lost 5 bases, and 9 bases lay between the germline ends. The CDR3 spans 14 residues. The CDR3 spells CASSLWGQTGELFF. CDR3 nucleotide sequence: TGTGCCAGCAGTTTATGGGGGCAAACCGGGGAGCTGTTTTTT.